This passage covers 23 T cell receptor beta chains from one sample sequenced in a study of neoadjuvant nivolumab and ipilimumab in lung cancer. TCRdb's copy holds only in-frame clones and misses some; the assay was immunoSEQ multiplex PCR. The sample contains about 1,500 clones, about 80% of which appear only once. Material: tumor tissue, obtained before neoadjuvant nivolumab, alone or with ipilimumab. The source is an adult with non-small cell lung cancer.

The chain links TRBV18 to TRBJ2-5; the D is unclear. The J call may be in error: the DNA end matches TRBJ2-7 better. The CDR3 extends over 14 amino acids. Per the germline V gene, CDR1 is KGHSH and CDR2 is LQKENI. CDR3 sequence: CASSLLTESYEQYF. CDR3 nucleotides: TGTGCCAGCTCACTCCTAACTGAATCCTACGAGCAGTACTTC.

This rearrangement joins TRBV20-1 to TRBJ2-1; D gene uncertain. The CDR3 is 11 residues long. Germline values: CDR1 DFQATT, CDR2 SNEGSKA (reference sequence). V dropped 3 bases and J dropped 7 bases, with 7 bases sitting between them. The CDR3: CSASERNEQFF. The DNA of the CDR3 is TGCAGTGCTAGTGAACGGAATGAGCAGTTCTTC.

The V call is TRBV7-9, the J call TRBJ1-2; D possibly corresponds to TRBD1 (5 bases). Germline-derived CDR1 and CDR2 are SEHNR and FQNEAQ (reference sequence). Trimming removed 3 bases at V and 7 bases at J, with 15 bases between. The CDR3 sequence is 14 residues long. The CDR3 DNA reads TGTGCCAGCAGCTTTTTAGGCAGGGAGAGTGGCTACACCTTC. Its translation: CASSFLGRESGYTF.

This clone was seen only a few times. This chain uses TRBV6-5 with TRBJ2-6, with no clear D. The CDR3 loop spans 14 amino acids. Trimming shortened V by 8 bases and J by 0 bases, and 8 bases separated the two germline ends. Germline V lookup: CDR1 MNHEY, CDR2 SVGAGI. CDR3 DNA sequence: TGTGCCAGCCGATATAGCTCTGGGGCCAACGTCCTGACTTTC. This translates into CASRYSSGANVLTF.

CDR3 sequence reads: CASSLLPDRATTDTQYF. CDR3 coding DNA: TGTGCCAGCAGCTTACTCCCGGACAGGGCTACAACAGATACGCAGTATTTT. The chain links TRBV11-2 to TRBJ2-3; 8 bases fit TRBD1. V gave up 2 bases and J gave up 3 bases; unmatched junction bases: 10. The CDR3 is 17 amino acids. The germline V gene has CDR1 SGHAT and CDR2 FQNNGV.

The chain uses TRBV7-9 and TRBJ1-1; a possible D gene is TRBD1 (5 bases). CDR1 and CDR2 from the germline V gene are SEHNR and FQNEAQ (reference sequence). The CDR3 is 14 residues long. Trimming removed 5 bases at V and 5 bases at J, with 15 bases between. The CDR3 here is CASSRGGGGTEAFF. The CDR3 bases are TGTGCCAGCAGCCGAGGCGGGGGGGGTACTGAAGCTTTCTTT.

The V and J genes are TRBV27 and TRBJ2-5; 7 bases fit TRBD2. Trimming cost V 1 base and J 3 bases; bases outside gene matches: 8. The CDR3 has 16 residues. Germline loops: CDR1 MNHEY, CDR2 SMNVEV (reference sequence). The CDR3 here is CASSLWPGLQKETQYF. CDR3 nucleotide sequence: TGTGCCAGCAGTTTATGGCCGGGACTACAAAAAGAGACCCAGTACTTC.

The chain combines TRBV4-2 with TRBJ2-7; D possibly matches TRBD1 or TRBD2 (5 bases each). Germline values: CDR1 LGHNA, CDR2 YNFKEQ. The CDR3 extends over 17 amino acids. V lost 0 bases and J 6 bases, leaving 21 bases between the germline ends. CDR3 DNA sequence: TGTGCCAGCAGCCAAGATTGGCCGGGGCGGCGGGTTGGCGAGCAGTACTTC. Residues: CASSQDWPGRRVGEQYF.

This chain uses TRBV6-5 with TRBJ1-1; tentatively, D is TRBD1 (5 bases). The germline gives CDR1 MNHEY, CDR2 SVGAGI. This CDR3 contains 13 residues. Trimming pared 6 bases from V and 9 bases from J, leaving 17 bases between. CDR3 sequence: CASSPGSTAQAFF. The CDR3 DNA reads TGTGCCAGCAGCCCAGGGTCGACAGCTCAAGCTTTCTTT.

This chain connects TRBV12-5 to TRBJ2-2; D might be TRBD1 (5 bases). The CDR3 runs 14 residues. The germline gives CDR1 LGHNT, CDR2 FRNRAP. V gave up 9 bases and J gave up 0 bases, with 11 bases separating them. CDR3 sequence (DNA): TGTGCTAGCCGTCAGGGCCCGAACACCGGGGAGCTGTTTTTT. Translating it yields CASRQGPNTGELFF.

This clone is labeled as large. The CDR3 coding sequence is TGCGCCAGCGGAAACAGGGGCTATGAGCAGTTCTTC. Encoded protein: CASGNRGYEQFF. This rearrangement joins TRBV4-1 to TRBJ2-1; 7 positions agree with TRBD1. CDR1 and CDR2 (germline): MGHRA, YSYEKL. The length of the CDR3 is 12 residues. V gave up 8 bases and J gave up 8 bases; unmatched junction bases: 6.

V is TRBV7-3 and J is TRBJ2-1; 10 bases align to TRBD2. Germline trimming cut 6 bases from V and 0 bases from J; bases unmatched to any gene: 8. Germline CDR1 SGHTA, CDR2 FQGTGA. This CDR3 is 17 amino acids long. Here the CDR3 reads CASRLTSGSSSYNEQFF. CDR3 DNA sequence: TGTGCCAGCAGGTTGACTAGCGGGTCAAGCTCCTACAATGAGCAGTTCTTC.

The V gene is TRBV29-1, the J gene TRBJ2-7; D is undetermined. Germline CDR1 is SQVTM and CDR2 is ANQGSEA. This CDR3 has 13 amino acids. Trimming left V 7 bases short and J 0 bases short, with 13 bases between. The CDR3 spells CSARTQSSYEQYF. The DNA for the CDR3 is TGCAGCGCTAGGACGCAAAGCTCCTACGAGCAGTACTTC.

This chain connects TRBV30 to TRBJ1-4; possibly TRBD1 for D (5 bases). This CDR3 is built from 13 residues. Trimming took off 2 bases at V and 8 bases at J, with 12 bases between the two ends. Germline V gene data show CDR1 as GTSNPN and CDR2 as SVGIG (reference sequence). The CDR3 here is CAWSLQGVEKLFF. The DNA of the CDR3 is TGTGCCTGGAGTCTCCAGGGTGTGGAAAAACTGTTTTTT. Based on the CDR3 plus reference TRBV30 and TRBJ1-4, the full variable domain is SQTIHQWPATLVQPVGSPLSLECTVEGTSNPNLYWYRQAAGRGLQLLFYSVGIGQISSEVPQNLSASRPQDRQFILSSKKLLLSDSGFYLCAWSLQGVEKLFFGSGTQLSVL.

This rearrangement joins TRBV10-3 to TRBJ2-1, with D perhaps TRBD1 (6 bases). V was trimmed by 6 bases and J by 0 bases, leaving 18 bases between them. CDR3 size: 17 residues. Germline V gene data show CDR1 as ENHRY and CDR2 as SYGVKD. The CDR3 DNA reads as TGTGCCATCAGACCCACGACAGGCGATTCCTCCTACAATGAGCAGTTCTTC. The encoded protein is CAIRPTTGDSSYNEQFF.

The V call is TRBV14, the J call TRBJ2-1; 8 nucleotides agree with TRBD1. Germline trimming cut 6 bases from V and 4 bases from J; bases unmatched to any gene: 5. This CDR3 has 14 residues. Germline V gene sequence: CDR1 SGHDN, CDR2 FVKESK. This CDR3 reads CASRSQGVYNEQFF. The DNA of the CDR3 is TGTGCCAGCAGGTCACAGGGGGTTTACAATGAGCAGTTCTTC.

The V call is TRBV29-1, the J call TRBJ2-6, with D possibly TRBD1 on 6 matching bases. There are 17 residues in the CDR3. Germline V CDR1 and CDR2: SQVTM, ANQGSEA. Between the trimmed V and J ends, which lost 1 base and 4 bases, there was a span of 17 bases. The CDR3 sequence: CSVEGGRATGGANVLTF. CDR3 DNA: TGCAGCGTTGAAGGGGGACGGGCCACAGGGGGGGCCAACGTCCTGACTTTC.

V usage is TRBV29-1 and J usage is TRBJ2-3; weak D call: TRBD1 (5 bases). V dropped 4 bases and J dropped 5 bases, with 7 bases sitting between them. This CDR3 is built from 11 residues. Germline V gives CDR1 SQVTM, CDR2 ANQGSEA. The CDR3 DNA is TGCAGCGTTGCTCAGGGAGATACGCAGTATTTT. This gives the protein CSVAQGDTQYF.

This clone was seen a single time. This rearrangement joins TRBV11-2 to TRBJ2-6, with D possibly being TRBD1 (6 bases). Germline loops: CDR1 SGHAT, CDR2 FQNNGV. V dropped 1 base and J dropped 1 base, with 11 bases sitting between them. This CDR3 contains 17 residues. CDR3 protein: CASSLAPGTSGANVLTF. CDR3 in DNA: TGTGCCAGCAGCTTAGCTCCCGGGACATCTGGGGCCAACGTCCTGACTTTC.

The V gene is TRBV7-2, the J gene TRBJ1-5; D unresolved. The CDR3 sequence is 15 residues long. V was trimmed by 1 base and J by 0 bases, leaving 7 bases between them. The germline gives CDR1 SGHTA, CDR2 FQGNSA. CDR3 bases: TGTGCCAGCAGCTTAGAGGGAAATAGCAATCAGCCCCAGCATTTT. This sequence encodes CASSLEGNSNQPQHF.

The V gene is TRBV5-4, the J gene TRBJ2-2; D gene ambiguous. The CDR3 spans 15 residues. Per germline, CDR1 SGHNT and CDR2 YYREEE (reference sequence). V gave up 2 bases and J gave up 1 base, with 9 bases separating them. The CDR3 region is CASSFSSRNTGELFF. The CDR3, as DNA: TGTGCCAGCAGCTTCTCCTCCAGGAACACCGGGGAGCTGTTTTTT.

The rearrangement links TRBV28 to TRBJ1-2; D is unclear. Trimming shortened V by 3 bases and J by 2 bases, and 4 bases separated the two germline ends. Germline-derived CDR1 and CDR2 are MDHEN and SYDVKM. The CDR3 loop spans 12 amino acids. The CDR3 DNA follows: TGTGCCAGCAGTTTTGGAAACTATGGCTACACCTTC. This translates into CASSFGNYGYTF.

This clone was seen a single time. CDR3 bases: TGTGCCAGCAGCCTTCGGACAGGGACTTTTAATTCACCCCTCCACTTT. It yields the protein CASSLRTGTFNSPLHF. This sequence joins TRBV14 and TRBJ1-6; TRBD1 aligns across 8 bases. With V trimmed by 4 bases and J by 6 bases, 8 bases remained unmatched. The CDR3 runs to 16 residues. Germline loops: CDR1 SGHDN, CDR2 FVKESK.